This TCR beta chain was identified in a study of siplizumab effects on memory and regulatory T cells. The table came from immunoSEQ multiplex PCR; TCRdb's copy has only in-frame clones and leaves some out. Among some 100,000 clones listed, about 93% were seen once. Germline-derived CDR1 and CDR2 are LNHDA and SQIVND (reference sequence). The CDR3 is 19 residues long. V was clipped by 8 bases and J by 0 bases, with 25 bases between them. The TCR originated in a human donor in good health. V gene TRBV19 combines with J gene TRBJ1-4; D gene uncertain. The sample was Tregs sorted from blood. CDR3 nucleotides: TGTGCCAGTGGTGCCCACGGTAGTCGGCCTGAGGCAACTAATGAAAAACTGTTTTTT. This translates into CASGAHGSRPEATNEKLFF.